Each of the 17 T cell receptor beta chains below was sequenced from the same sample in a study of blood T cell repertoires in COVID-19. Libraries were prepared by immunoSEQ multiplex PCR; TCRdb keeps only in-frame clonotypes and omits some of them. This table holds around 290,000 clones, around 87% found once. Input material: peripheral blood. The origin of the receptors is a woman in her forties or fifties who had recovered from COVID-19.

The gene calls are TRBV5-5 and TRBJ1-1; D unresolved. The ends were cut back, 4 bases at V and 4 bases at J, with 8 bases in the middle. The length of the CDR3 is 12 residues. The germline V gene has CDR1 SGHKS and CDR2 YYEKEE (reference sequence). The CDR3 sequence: CASSRAGTEAFF. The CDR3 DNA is TGTGCCAGCAGCCGGGCGGGCACTGAAGCTTTCTTT.

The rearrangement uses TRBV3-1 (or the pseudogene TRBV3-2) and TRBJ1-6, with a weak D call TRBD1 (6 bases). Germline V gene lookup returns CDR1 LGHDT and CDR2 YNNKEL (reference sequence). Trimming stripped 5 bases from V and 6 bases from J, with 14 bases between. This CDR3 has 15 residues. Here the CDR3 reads CASSEVPGANSPLHF. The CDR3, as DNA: TGTGCCAGCAGCGAAGTGCCAGGGGCTAATTCACCCCTCCACTTT.

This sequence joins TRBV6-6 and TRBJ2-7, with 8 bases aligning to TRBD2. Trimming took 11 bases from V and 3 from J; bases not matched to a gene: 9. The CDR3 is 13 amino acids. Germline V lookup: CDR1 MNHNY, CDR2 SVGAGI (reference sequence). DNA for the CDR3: TGTGCCGGATCGACTAGCGCAAACTACGAGCAGTACTTC. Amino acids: CAGSTSANYEQYF.

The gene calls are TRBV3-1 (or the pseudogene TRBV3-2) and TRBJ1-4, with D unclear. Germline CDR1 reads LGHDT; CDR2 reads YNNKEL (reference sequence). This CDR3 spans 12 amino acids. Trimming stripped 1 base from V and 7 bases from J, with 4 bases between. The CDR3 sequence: CASSQGLEKLFF. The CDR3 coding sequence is TGTGCCAGCAGCCAAGGACTTGAAAAACTGTTTTTT.

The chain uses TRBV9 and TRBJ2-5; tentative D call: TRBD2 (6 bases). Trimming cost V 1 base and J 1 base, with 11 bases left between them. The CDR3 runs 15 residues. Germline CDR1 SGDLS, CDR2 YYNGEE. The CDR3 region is CASSVRGSSQETQYF. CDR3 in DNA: TGTGCCAGCAGCGTACGGGGGAGCTCCCAAGAGACCCAGTACTTC.

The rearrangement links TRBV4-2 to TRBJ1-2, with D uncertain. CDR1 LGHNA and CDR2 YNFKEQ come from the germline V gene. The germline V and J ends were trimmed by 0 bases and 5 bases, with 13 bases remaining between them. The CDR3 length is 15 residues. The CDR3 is CASSQDLRTLYGYTF. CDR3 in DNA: TGTGCCAGCAGCCAAGATCTACGCACCCTTTATGGCTACACCTTC.

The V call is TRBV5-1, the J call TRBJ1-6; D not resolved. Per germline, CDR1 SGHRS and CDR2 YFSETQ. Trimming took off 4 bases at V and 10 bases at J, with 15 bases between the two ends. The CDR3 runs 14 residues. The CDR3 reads CASSQIEGMSPLHF. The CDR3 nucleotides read TGCGCCAGCAGCCAAATTGAGGGAATGTCACCCCTCCACTTT.

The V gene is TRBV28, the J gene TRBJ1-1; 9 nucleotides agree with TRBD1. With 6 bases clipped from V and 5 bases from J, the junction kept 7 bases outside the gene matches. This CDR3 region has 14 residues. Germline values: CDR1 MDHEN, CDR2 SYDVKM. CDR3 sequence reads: CASRQTGGRTEAFF. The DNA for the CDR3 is TGTGCCAGCAGGCAGACAGGGGGTAGGACTGAAGCTTTCTTT.

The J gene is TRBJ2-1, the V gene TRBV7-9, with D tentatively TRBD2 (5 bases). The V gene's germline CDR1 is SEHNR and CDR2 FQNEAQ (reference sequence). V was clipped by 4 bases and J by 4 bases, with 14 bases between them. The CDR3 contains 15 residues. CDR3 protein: CASSSDVDWYNEQFF. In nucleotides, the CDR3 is TGTGCCAGCAGCTCCGATGTGGACTGGTACAATGAGCAGTTCTTC.

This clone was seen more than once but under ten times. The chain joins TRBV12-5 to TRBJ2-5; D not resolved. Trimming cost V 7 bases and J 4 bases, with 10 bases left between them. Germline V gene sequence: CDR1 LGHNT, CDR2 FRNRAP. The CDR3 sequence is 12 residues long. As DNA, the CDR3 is TGTGCTAGTGCTCTAGATGGAGAGACCCAGTACTTC. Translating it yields CASALDGETQYF.

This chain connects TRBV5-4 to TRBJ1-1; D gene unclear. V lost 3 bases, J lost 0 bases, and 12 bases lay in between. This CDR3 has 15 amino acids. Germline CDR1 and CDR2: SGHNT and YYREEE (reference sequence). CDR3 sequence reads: CASSYRPDMNTEAFF. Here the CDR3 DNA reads TGTGCCAGCAGCTACAGACCCGATATGAACACTGAAGCTTTCTTT.

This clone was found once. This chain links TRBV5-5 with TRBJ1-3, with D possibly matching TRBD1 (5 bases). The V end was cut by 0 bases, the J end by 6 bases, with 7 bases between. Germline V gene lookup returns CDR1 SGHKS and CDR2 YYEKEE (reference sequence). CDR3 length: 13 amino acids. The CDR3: CASSLARENTIYF. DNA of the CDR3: TGTGCCAGCAGCTTGGCCAGGGAAAACACCATATATTTT.

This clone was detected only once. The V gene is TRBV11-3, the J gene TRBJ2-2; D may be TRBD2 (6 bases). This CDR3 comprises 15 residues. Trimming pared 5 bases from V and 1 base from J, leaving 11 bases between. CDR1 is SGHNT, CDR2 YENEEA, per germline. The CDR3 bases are TGTGCCAGCAGCCCTGGGACTTTGAACACCGGGGAGCTGTTTTTT. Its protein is CASSPGTLNTGELFF.

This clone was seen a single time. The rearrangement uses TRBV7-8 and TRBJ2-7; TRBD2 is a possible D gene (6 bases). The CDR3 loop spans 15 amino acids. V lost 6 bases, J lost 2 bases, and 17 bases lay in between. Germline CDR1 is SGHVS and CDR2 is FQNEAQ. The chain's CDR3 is CASSGAGHLTYEQYF. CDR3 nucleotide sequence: TGTGCCAGCAGTGGAGCGGGCCACCTGACCTACGAGCAGTACTTC.

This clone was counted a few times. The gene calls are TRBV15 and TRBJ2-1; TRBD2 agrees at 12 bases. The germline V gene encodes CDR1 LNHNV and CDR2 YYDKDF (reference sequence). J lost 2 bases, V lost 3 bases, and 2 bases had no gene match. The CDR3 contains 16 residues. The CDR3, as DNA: TGTGCCACCAGCAGGAGGACTAGCGGGACCTACAATGAGCAGTTCTTC. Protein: CATSRRTSGTYNEQFF.

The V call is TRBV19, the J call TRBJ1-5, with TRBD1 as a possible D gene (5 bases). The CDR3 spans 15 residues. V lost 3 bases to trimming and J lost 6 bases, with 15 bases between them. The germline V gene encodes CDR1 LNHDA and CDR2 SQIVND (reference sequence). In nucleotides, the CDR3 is TGTGCCAGTAGTATTGTGTCCGGGGGAGGTCAGCCCCAGCATTTT. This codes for CASSIVSGGGQPQHF.

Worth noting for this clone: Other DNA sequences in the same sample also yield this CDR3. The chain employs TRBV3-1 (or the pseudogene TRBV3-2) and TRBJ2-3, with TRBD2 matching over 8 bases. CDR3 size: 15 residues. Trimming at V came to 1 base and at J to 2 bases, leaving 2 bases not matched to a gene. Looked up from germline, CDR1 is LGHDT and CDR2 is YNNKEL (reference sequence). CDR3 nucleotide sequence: TGTGCCAGCAGCCAAGCGGGGGGGCACACAGATACGCAGTATTTT. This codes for CASSQAGGHTDTQYF.